This TCR beta chain was profiled in a study of early T cells in non-severe SARS-CoV-2 infection. In the study overall: The chains were unpaired, and the sequenced material was bulk RNA from unsorted whole blood.

TCRdb re-called the 5' RACE reads with MiXCR, one entry per CDR3 protein. The data hold more than 65,000 distinct CDR3 sequences, with over 10% observed a single time. This clonotype was counted many times. The sequenced sample was whole blood. The receptor's source is an adult who was a healthcare worker with PCR-confirmed SARS-CoV-2 infection or an uninfected control (not recorded which).

The CDR3 nucleotides read TGTGCCAGCAGCCCCCGGGGGAGCGGGAGAAACACCGGGGAGCTGTTTTTT. Translated: CASSPRGSGRNTGELFF. This chain uses TRBV7-3 with TRBJ2-2, with TRBD2 matching 8 bases. The V gene's germline CDR1 is SGHTA and CDR2 FQGTGA. This CDR3 contains 17 residues. J gave up 2 bases and V 5 bases, and 10 bases lay outside the gene matches.